This T cell receptor beta chain originates from a study of CXCR3-negative and CXCR3-positive naive CD8 T cells. Study-wide points: Higher TRB CDR3 hydrophobicity marked CXCR3-positive naive cells relative to CXCR3-negative naive cells. Memory CD8+ T cell repertoires were far less diverse than both naive subsets. Researchers reported similar TRBV-TRBJ usage in naive CXCR3-negative and CXCR3-positive cells, though memory differed.

This CDR3 is 15 amino acids long. Germline V lookup: CDR1 LGHNA, CDR2 YSLEER. Researchers prepared the TRB cDNA libraries using 5' RACE with UMI labels. TCRdb re-analyzed the 5' RACE reads; it lists each CDR3 protein once, without DNA. This sample contains around 61,000 distinct CDR3 sequences. In the case of this clonotype: Antigen: not known.

Sequences were obtained from naive CXCR3+ CD8+ T cells from blood. The subset is: CD45RO-CCR7+CD27+CD95- naive CD8+ T cells expressing CXCR3 (TNR3+). The origin of this receptor is a human donor in good health. Some clones in this sample may be carry-over from other donors' samples. The V and J genes are TRBV4-3 and TRBJ2-3. CDR3: CASSQDPLAADTQYF.